Below, 10 T cell receptor beta chains from the same sample are listed, as sequenced in a study of blood T cell repertoires in COVID-19. The method was immunoSEQ multiplex PCR; TCRdb's version includes in-frame clones alone and lacks a portion of them. The data show approximately 150,000 clones, about nine tenths seen once. Sequencing was carried out using peripheral blood. These TCRs come from a woman in her seventies with acute or convalescent COVID-19.

This clone was seen once. The chain employs TRBV6-5 and TRBJ2-5, with D unclear. Germline CDR1 is MNHEY and CDR2 is SVGAGI. V lost 6 bases to trimming and J lost 1 base, with 6 bases between them. The CDR3 consists of 12 residues. CDR3 residues: CASRGSQETQYF. CDR3 sequence (DNA): TGTGCCAGCAGGGGCAGCCAAGAGACCCAGTACTTC.

This chain uses TRBV4-1 with TRBJ2-1, with D possibly TRBD2 on 6 matching bases. Deletions cut 0 bases from V and 4 bases from J, with 13 bases between. The CDR3 runs 16 residues. CDR1 is MGHRA, CDR2 YSYEKL, per germline. CDR3: CASSQEWGERYNEQFF. Here the CDR3 DNA reads TGCGCCAGCAGCCAAGAGTGGGGGGAGAGGTACAATGAGCAGTTCTTC.

The rearrangement links TRBV18 to TRBJ2-3; 7 bases line up with TRBD2. Germline values: CDR1 KGHSH, CDR2 LQKENI. The CDR3 is made up of 14 amino acids. J lost 0 bases, V lost 8 bases, and 5 bases had no gene match. The CDR3 spells CASRLGGSTDTQYF. CDR3 sequence (DNA): TGTGCCAGCCGCCTGGGGGGGAGCACAGATACGCAGTATTTT.

The CDR3 here is CASTHRSARDVKAFF. In nucleotides, the CDR3 is TGTGCCAGCACCCATCGGAGCGCCCGGGATGTAAAAGCTTTCTTT. The V call is TRBV7-9, the J call TRBJ1-1; the D is unclear. This CDR3 has 15 residues. Trimming shortened V by 7 bases and J by 9 bases, and 24 bases separated the two germline ends. From germline, CDR1 is SEHNR and CDR2 FQNEAQ (reference sequence).

The chain joins TRBV19 to TRBJ2-3; possibly TRBD2 for D (6 bases). The CDR3 is made up of 15 amino acids. Germline V gene data show CDR1 as LNHDA and CDR2 as SQIVND (reference sequence). Trimming took off 5 bases at V and 1 base at J, with 13 bases between the two ends. CDR3 in DNA: TGTGCCAGTAGTCTAAGCGGGCGTGGCACAGATACGCAGTATTTT. Translated, it gives CASSLSGRGTDTQYF.

The gene calls are TRBV5-1 and TRBJ1-2, with 9 nucleotides matching TRBD1. Germline-derived CDR1 and CDR2 are SGHRS and YFSETQ. J was trimmed by 2 bases and V by 1 base; bases with no gene match: 3. The CDR3 contains 15 residues. Written as DNA, the CDR3 is TGCGCCAGCAGCTTGCGACAGGGGGTAAACTATGGCTACACCTTC. Amino acid sequence: CASSLRQGVNYGYTF.

The gene calls are TRBV12-3 or TRBV12-4 and TRBJ1-1; 9 bases line up with TRBD1. V lost 6 bases and J lost 6; bases outside the gene matches: 5. The CDR3 has 13 amino acids. The CDR3 sequence is CASSLQGAAEAFF. CDR3 nucleotides: TGTGCCAGCAGCCTACAGGGGGCAGCTGAAGCTTTCTTT.

The chain uses TRBV7-9 and TRBJ2-3, with D perhaps TRBD2 (6 bases). The CDR3 runs 14 residues. The V gene's germline CDR1 is SEHNR and CDR2 FQNEAQ (reference sequence). V lost 5 bases and J lost 14, with 23 bases in between. CDR3 amino acids: CASSPGEVAGRWYF. The DNA of the CDR3 is TGTGCCAGCAGCCCCGGGGAGGTGGCAGGTCGTTGGTATTTT.

The rearrangement uses TRBV6-5 and TRBJ2-7, with D possibly TRBD1 on 6 matching bases. V was clipped by 0 bases and J by 2 bases, with 11 bases between them. The germline CDR1 and CDR2 sequences are MNHEY and SVGAGI. The CDR3 runs to 15 residues. The CDR3 region has the DNA TGTGCCAGCAGTTACTCAGACAGGCTCGCCTACGAGCAGTACTTC. Translation: CASSYSDRLAYEQYF.

This chain joins TRBV11-2 and TRBJ2-5, with TRBD1 identical over 12 bases. Trimming cost V 6 bases and J 7 bases; bases outside gene matches: 12. The CDR3 is 16 residues long. Germline V gene lookup returns CDR1 SGHAT and CDR2 FQNNGV. CDR3 in amino acids: CASRNTGTGGRGTQYF. The CDR3 nucleotides read TGTGCCAGCAGAAATACCGGGACAGGGGGCCGGGGGACCCAGTACTTC.